This entry lists 22 T cell receptor beta chains sequenced from one sample in a study of vaccination and CD4 T cells after COVID-19. Oncomine TCR Beta short-read sequencing was applied to DNA from cultured CD4+ T cells. TCRdb ran MiXCR on the PCR reads and lists one entry per CDR3 protein. The sample has around 21,000 distinct CDR3 sequences, roughly half seen once. The antigens these receptors bind are not known. Specified treatment: roughly 11-day PBMC culture with coronavirus spike peptide pools or control peptides (ViraFEST assay). The sample was CD4+ T cells from blood, cultured in vitro. These receptors originate from a human donor who had recovered from COVID-19.

In its sample, this clonotype was seen a few times. V and J are TRBV7-6 and TRBJ1-2; a possible D gene is TRBD1 (5 bases). The CDR3 sequence is 14 residues long. CDR1 and CDR2 (germline): SGHVS, FNYEAQ. V was trimmed by 5 bases and J by 4 bases, leaving 14 bases between them. CDR3 residues: CASSPGRSLYGYTF. The DNA for the CDR3 is TGTGCCAGCAGCCCGGGACGGTCCCTCTATGGCTACACCTTC.

This sequence joins TRBV24-1 and TRBJ2-1; 7 bases line up with TRBD2. Trimming cost V 0 bases and J 3 bases; bases outside gene matches: 7. The CDR3 extends over 17 amino acids. The germline CDR1 and CDR2 sequences are KGHDR and SFDVKD. Here the CDR3 DNA reads TGTGCCACCAGTGATTTGGGGTTAGCGGGCAACTACAATGAGCAGTTCTTC. Its protein product is CATSDLGLAGNYNEQFF.

The CDR3 loop is CASSLTDNQPQHF. In DNA form, the CDR3 reads TGTGCCAGCAGTTTAACAGACAATCAGCCCCAGCATTTT. This rearrangement joins TRBV28 to TRBJ1-5; the D is unclear. The V gene lost 2 bases and the J gene lost 3 bases, with 5 bases spanning the gap. Germline V CDR1 and CDR2: MDHEN, SYDVKM. The CDR3 loop spans 13 amino acids. The full variable domain, completed using reference TRBV28 and TRBJ1-5, is DVKVTQSSRYLVKRTGEKVFLECVQDMDHENMFWYRQDPGLGLRLIYFSYDVKMKEKGDIPEGYSVSREKKERFSLILESASTNQTSMYLCASSLTDNQPQHFGDGTRLSIL.

This clonotype was counted a few times. The chain recombines TRBV20-1 with TRBJ2-3; 9 bases fit TRBD2. This CDR3 has 16 amino acids. Germline values: CDR1 DFQATT, CDR2 SNEGSKA (reference sequence). After removal of 4 bases from V and 6 bases from J, the junction contained 14 bases not matched to a gene. CDR3 bases: TGCAGTGCTAATGGGGTTAGCGGGGGTTTCGCGGATACGCAGTATTTT. Translating it yields CSANGVSGGFADTQYF.

This clonotype has only one observation. The chain employs TRBV6-1 and TRBJ2-7; TRBD1 aligns across 9 bases. V lost 7 bases, J lost 7 bases, and 14 bases stayed unmatched. The CDR3 is 15 residues long. Germline CDR1 MNHNS, CDR2 SASEGT. This CDR3 reads CASTSLGTGRMEQYF. CDR3 sequence (DNA): TGTGCCAGCACCTCGCTGGGGACAGGGCGCATGGAGCAGTACTTC.

The V gene is TRBV9, the J gene TRBJ1-2; TRBD1 matches at 10 bases. The CDR3 is 13 residues long. Germline V gives CDR1 SGDLS, CDR2 YYNGEE. V was pared by 5 bases and J by 4 bases, with 2 bases of the junction left unmatched. CDR3 amino acids: CASSGTGAYGYTF. The DNA for the CDR3 is TGTGCCAGCAGTGGGACAGGGGCCTATGGCTACACCTTC.

For the CDR3, the DNA is TGTGCCAGCAGTTCCGCTCTAACCAGCGGGAGGGTCTACGAGCAGTACTTC. Residues: CASSSALTSGRVYEQYF. This chain uses TRBV28 with TRBJ2-7, with 10 bases identical to TRBD2. The V and J ends lost 4 bases and 3 bases, in that order; junction bases with no gene match: 12. The CDR3 covers 17 residues. Per the germline V gene, CDR1 is MDHEN and CDR2 is SYDVKM.

This clonotype was detected a few times. V and J are TRBV6-5 and TRBJ2-5, with TRBD2 matching over 8 bases. The length of the CDR3 is 16 residues. The germline V gene has CDR1 MNHEY and CDR2 SVGAGI. Losses at the gene ends were 0 bases for V and 0 bases for J; bases not matched to a gene: 3. The DNA for the CDR3 is TGTGCCAGCAGTTACTCGTCTAGCGGGCACCAAGAGACCCAGTACTTC. This codes for CASSYSSSGHQETQYF.

This clonotype was seen a few times. The V and J genes are TRBV7-9 and TRBJ1-2, with 7 nucleotides matching TRBD1. The CDR3 is made up of 14 amino acids. Germline CDR1 and CDR2: SEHNR and FQNEAQ (reference sequence). With 2 bases clipped from V and 4 bases from J, the junction kept 4 bases outside the gene matches. The CDR3 here is CASSLRGDSYGYTF. The CDR3 nucleotides read TGTGCCAGCAGCTTAAGAGGGGACAGCTATGGCTACACCTTC.

CDR3 loop: CASSPGNQETQYF. CDR3 coding DNA: TGTGCCAGCAGCCCCGGGAACCAAGAGACCCAGTACTTC. The chain employs TRBV11-3 and TRBJ2-5; the D gene is possibly TRBD2 (5 bases). The CDR3 runs 13 residues. CDR1 and CDR2 (germline): SGHNT, YENEEA. V gave up 5 bases and J gave up 0 bases, with 7 bases separating them.

This clonotype appeared once. The chain links TRBV7-9 to TRBJ2-5; 15 positions agree with TRBD2. The CDR3 runs to 20 residues. Looked up from germline, CDR1 is SEHNR and CDR2 is FQNEAQ (reference sequence). V was pared by 1 base and J by 1 base, with 10 bases of the junction left unmatched. DNA for the CDR3: TGTGCCAGCAGCTTAGAGTGGTGGACTAGCGGGGGGGAATCCCAAGAGACCCAGTACTTC. It specifies CASSLEWWTSGGESQETQYF.

This sequence joins TRBV27 and TRBJ1-1; D gene uncertain. This CDR3 contains 14 residues. Trimming removed 2 bases at V and 3 bases at J, with 10 bases between. Per germline, CDR1 MNHEY and CDR2 SMNVEV (reference sequence). CDR3 DNA: TGTGCCAGCAGTTTAGGGGTTAGGGACACTGAAGCTTTCTTT. Translated: CASSLGVRDTEAFF.

This clonotype was counted between two and nine times. This sequence joins TRBV27 and TRBJ2-5, with TRBD1 identical over 10 bases. The CDR3 has 13 residues. Germline V gene lookup returns CDR1 MNHEY and CDR2 SMNVEV (reference sequence). V gave up 8 bases and J gave up 6 bases; unmatched junction bases: 6. CDR3 in amino acids: CASSGQGVQTQYF. CDR3 nucleotides: TGTGCCAGCTCCGGACAGGGGGTTCAGACCCAGTACTTC.

This clonotype was found once. J is TRBJ1-5 and V is TRBV28, with D possibly TRBD1 on 6 matching bases. The germline V gene encodes CDR1 MDHEN and CDR2 SYDVKM. This CDR3 is 15 amino acids long. V lost 6 bases and J 0 bases, leaving 12 bases between the germline ends. This chain's CDR3 is CASRYRDTSNQPQHF. CDR3 in DNA: TGTGCCAGCAGGTATCGGGACACTAGCAATCAGCCCCAGCATTTT.

The CDR3 sequence: CASSYWAGGTGANVLTF. CDR3 bases: TGTGCCAGCAGTTACTGGGCCGGAGGGACTGGGGCCAACGTCCTGACTTTC. The V and J genes are TRBV6-5 and TRBJ2-6; D may be TRBD2 (6 bases). The CDR3 contains 17 residues. Germline lookup yields CDR1 MNHEY and CDR2 SVGAGI. The V and J ends lost 1 base and 2 bases respectively, with 12 bases between them.

This clonotype has just a few counts. The rearrangement links TRBV27 to TRBJ1-5, with D tentatively TRBD1 (5 bases). The ends were cut back, 8 bases at V and 2 bases at J, with 13 bases in the middle. This CDR3 contains 14 residues. Germline CDR1 reads MNHEY; CDR2 reads SMNVEV (reference sequence). The chain's CDR3 is CASGTIQGNQPQHF. DNA for the CDR3: TGTGCCAGCGGGACTATACAGGGCAATCAGCCCCAGCATTTT.

This clonotype was seen a single time. The rearrangement joins TRBV7-9 to TRBJ2-1; D gene unclear. This CDR3 region has 14 residues. Per germline, CDR1 SEHNR and CDR2 FQNEAQ (reference sequence). The V gene lost 2 bases and the J gene lost 5 bases, with 10 bases spanning the gap. CDR3 DNA sequence: TGTGCCAGCAGCTTAACGTTGGGCGACAATGAGCAGTTCTTC. This codes for CASSLTLGDNEQFF.

The V gene is TRBV28, the J gene TRBJ1-4; the D is unclear. This CDR3 spans 13 amino acids. Germline V gene lookup returns CDR1 MDHEN and CDR2 SYDVKM. The germline V and J ends were trimmed by 7 bases and 5 bases, with 11 bases remaining between them. CDR3 residues: CASNGLLNEKLFF. In DNA, the CDR3 is TGTGCCAGCAACGGACTCCTAAATGAAAAACTGTTTTTT.

This clonotype was counted between two and nine times. The chain joins TRBV20-1 to TRBJ1-1, with D perhaps matching TRBD1 (5 bases). This CDR3 comprises 14 residues. CDR1 is DFQATT, CDR2 SNEGSKA, per germline (reference sequence). The V gene lost 4 bases and the J gene lost 4 bases, with 16 bases spanning the gap. CDR3 nucleotide sequence: TGCAGTGCTATTACCGGGACCCTAAGCACTGAAGCTTTCTTT. Its protein is CSAITGTLSTEAFF.

The gene calls are TRBV19 and TRBJ1-6, with TRBD1 matching over 7 bases. The CDR3 totals 12 residues. V lost 6 bases to trimming and J lost 13 bases; unmatched junction nucleotides: 6. CDR1 LNHDA and CDR2 SQIVND come from the germline V gene (reference sequence). CDR3: CASRDRDLPLHF. The CDR3 DNA reads TGTGCCAGTAGAGACAGGGATTTGCCCCTCCACTTT. The whole variable domain, filled in from reference TRBV19 and TRBJ1-6, reads DGGITQSPKYLFRKEGQNVTLSCEQNLNHDAMYWYRQDPGQGLRLIYYSQIVNDFQKGDIAEGYSVSREKKESFPLTVTSAQKNPTAFYLCASRDRDLPLHFGNGTRLTVT.

This clonotype turned up a few times. The chain carries TRBV20-1 and TRBJ1-1, with D possibly TRBD1 on 6 matching bases. The V gene's germline CDR1 is DFQATT and CDR2 SNEGSKA (reference sequence). Deletions cut 1 base from V and 5 bases from J, with 11 bases between. The CDR3 contains 13 residues. The CDR3 here is CSARVGAKTEAFF. CDR3 DNA sequence: TGCAGTGCTAGAGTGGGGGCTAAGACTGAAGCTTTCTTT.

The chain joins TRBV7-9 to TRBJ2-7, with a possible D match to TRBD1 (6 bases). Germline V gene sequence: CDR1 SEHNR, CDR2 FQNEAQ (reference sequence). With 2 bases removed from V and 5 bases from J, the gap between germline ends came to 13 bases. The CDR3 contains 14 residues. Written as DNA, the CDR3 is TGTGCCAGCAGCTTATTGGGACATTCTAACGAGCAGTACTTC. Protein: CASSLLGHSNEQYF.